Here is one T cell receptor (beta chain) with its context. Pooling was applied to second doses at about 4 or about 12 weeks. This table comes from immunoSEQ multiplex PCR, and its TCRdb copy is limited to in-frame clones, with some not included. The sample lists some 280,000 clones; approximately 94% were seen once. The sample belongs to a study of T cell responses to AZD1222 COVID-19 vaccine. This CDR3 has 11 residues. J was trimmed by 7 bases and V by 5 bases; bases with no gene match: 3. Looked up from germline, CDR1 is SQVTM and CDR2 is ANQGSEA. J is TRBJ1-2 and V is TRBV29-1, with TRBD1 matching over 8 bases. The clonotype comes from an adult who received the AZD1222 COVID-19 vaccine. Sequenced material: peripheral blood, taken 28 days after the second AZD1222 dose. CDR3 coding DNA: TGCAGCGTTCCAGGGGGCAGTGGCTACACCTTC. It translates to CSVPGGSGYTF.